The clone carrying this T cell receptor (beta chain) was seen ten or more times. Antigen specificity is unknown. The data were obtained in a study of blood T cells in healthy people across ages. Regarding the study as a whole: Because donor CMV status was unknown, expanded clonotype changes were possibly confounded.

PCR was performed a second time for about 6 to 11 cycles using a sample-barcoded 5' primer and a J-beta primer mix. TCRdb reprocessed the 5' RACE reads with MiXCR, giving one entry per CDR3 protein. Counted here are some 700,000 distinct CDR3 sequences, around 40% occurring once; the ten biggest clones make up 20% to 25%. V was trimmed by 0 bases and J by 0 bases, leaving 6 bases between them. CDR1 and CDR2 (germline): MNHEY, SVGAGI. There are 14 residues in the CDR3. The V gene is TRBV6-5, the J gene TRBJ2-7; D uncertain. What was sequenced was blood. The source of this sequence is a woman aged 60 to 75 in good health. CDR3 coding DNA: TGTGCCAGCAGTTACTCGGGCGACTCCTACGAGCAGTACTTC. Protein product: CASSYSGDSYEQYF.